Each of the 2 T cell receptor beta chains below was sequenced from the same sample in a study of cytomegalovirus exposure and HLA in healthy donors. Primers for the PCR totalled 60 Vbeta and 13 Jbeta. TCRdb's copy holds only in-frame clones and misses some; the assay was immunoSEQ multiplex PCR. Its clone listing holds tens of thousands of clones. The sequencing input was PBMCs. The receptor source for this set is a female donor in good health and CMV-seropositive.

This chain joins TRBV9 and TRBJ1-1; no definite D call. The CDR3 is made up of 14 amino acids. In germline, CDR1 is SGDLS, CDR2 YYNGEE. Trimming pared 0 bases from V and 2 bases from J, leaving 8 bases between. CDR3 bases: TGTGCCAGCAGCGTAGCCTCCTCTAACACTGAAGCTTTCTTT. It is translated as CASSVASSNTEAFF.

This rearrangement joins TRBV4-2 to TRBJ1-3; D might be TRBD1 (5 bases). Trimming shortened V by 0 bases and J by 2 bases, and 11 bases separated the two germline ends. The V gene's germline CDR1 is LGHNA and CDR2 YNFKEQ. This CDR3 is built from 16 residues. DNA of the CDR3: TGTGCCAGCAGCCAAGAGAATCAGGGCCCTGGAAACACCATATATTTT. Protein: CASSQENQGPGNTIYF.